These 28 T cell receptor beta chains were all obtained from the same sample, sequenced in a study of cytomegalovirus exposure and HLA in healthy donors. The PCR used 60 Vbeta and 13 Jbeta primers. Libraries were prepared by immunoSEQ multiplex PCR; TCRdb keeps only in-frame clonotypes and omits some of them. This table holds about 89,000 clones, about 89% found once. Sequenced input: PBMCs. The source of these receptors is a man between 25 and 39 years old in good health and CMV-seropositive.

The chain combines TRBV5-1 with TRBJ1-5, with 8 bases lining up with TRBD1. CDR3 length: 16 amino acids. With V trimmed by 0 bases and J by 0 bases, 2 bases remained unmatched. Germline CDR1 SGHRS, CDR2 YFSETQ. CDR3 sequence reads: CASSLGGQGSNQPQHF. The CDR3 DNA sequence: TGCGCCAGCAGCTTGGGCGGACAGGGTAGCAATCAGCCCCAGCATTTT.

The V and J genes are TRBV5-5 and TRBJ2-1; 7 bases match TRBD2. Germline assignment: CDR1 SGHKS and CDR2 YYEKEE (reference sequence). The CDR3 is 16 amino acids. J lost 3 bases, V lost 0 bases, and 6 bases had no gene match. The chain's CDR3 is CASSLGQAGLYNEQFF. CDR3 sequence (DNA): TGTGCCAGCAGCTTGGGGCAAGCGGGACTCTACAATGAGCAGTTCTTC.

A single count supports this clone. The J gene is TRBJ2-7, the V gene TRBV5-4; D remains ambiguous. Germline V CDR1 and CDR2: SGHNT, YYREEE (reference sequence). Trimming pared 4 bases from V and 0 bases from J, leaving 11 bases between. This CDR3 region has 14 residues. CDR3 sequence reads: CASSPVADSYEQYF. CDR3 in DNA: TGTGCCAGCAGCCCGGTGGCGGACTCCTACGAGCAGTACTTC.

The chain has TRBV14 and TRBJ2-1; perhaps TRBD1 as D (7 bases). Per the germline V gene, CDR1 is SGHDN and CDR2 is FVKESK. V lost 5 bases and J 9 bases, leaving 14 bases between the germline ends. This CDR3 comprises 13 residues. Here the CDR3 DNA reads TGTGCCAGCAGCACTCGACAGGGAGGTGAGCAGTTCTTC. This translates into CASSTRQGGEQFF. Full variable domain (rest looked up from reference TRBV14 and TRBJ2-1): EAGVTQFPSHSVIEKGQTVTLRCDPISGHDNLYWYRRVMGKEIKFLLHFVKESKQDESGMPNNRFLAERTGGTYSTLKVQPAELEDSGVYFCASSTRQGGEQFFGPGTRLTVL.

In the case of this clone: The conserved phenylalanine or tryptophan is not found at the CDR3 terminus, so this likely reflects a read error. Here the CDR3 DNA reads TGTGCCAGCAGTCCTGGGGCCAGGCCTACCTACGAGCAGTACCTC. Translating gives CASSPGARPTYEQYL. This chain joins TRBV28 and TRBJ2-7; tentatively, D is TRBD1 (5 bases). The CDR3 has 15 residues. The germline gives CDR1 MDHEN, CDR2 SYDVKM. Trimming removed 5 bases at V and 2 bases at J, with 16 bases between.

The V and J genes are TRBV5-1 and TRBJ2-5; 8 bases agree with TRBD2. Unmatched junction bases numbered 16, after V lost 4 bases and J lost 5 bases. The CDR3 spans 17 residues. Germline CDR1 and CDR2: SGHRS and YFSETQ. CDR3 sequence reads: CASSIGSGTRISETQYF. CDR3 bases: TGCGCCAGCAGCATAGGGTCGGGGACTAGGATCTCGGAGACCCAGTACTTC. The variable domain in full, with the rest retrieved from reference TRBV5-1 and TRBJ2-5, is KAGVTQTPRYLIKTRGQQVTLSCSPISGHRSVSWYQQTPGQGLQFLFEYFSETQRNKGNFPGRFSGRQFSNSRSEMNVSTLELGDSALYLCASSIGSGTRISETQYFGPGTRLLVL.

The chain combines TRBV5-1 with TRBJ2-1, with 13 bases that match TRBD2. V trimming: 4 bases; J trimming: 7 bases; junction bases outside the gene matches: 8. There are 16 residues in the CDR3. Germline V gene data show CDR1 as SGHRS and CDR2 as YFSETQ. In DNA form, the CDR3 reads TGCGCCAGCAGCCTTCCGGGACTAGCGGGGTCGAATGAGCAGTTCTTC. This codes for CASSLPGLAGSNEQFF.

In its sample, this clone was seen once. This chain links TRBV15 with TRBJ2-3, with 10 bases that match TRBD1. The germline V gene has CDR1 LNHNV and CDR2 YYDKDF (reference sequence). The CDR3 has 16 residues. V was clipped by 3 bases and J by 2 bases; unmatched bases: 5. This CDR3 reads CATSSRTGGTTDTQYF. CDR3 DNA: TGTGCCACCAGCAGTCGGACAGGGGGTACCACAGATACGCAGTATTTT.

V is TRBV7-6 and J is TRBJ2-7; TRBD2 matches 10 bases. The CDR3 spans 16 residues. Germline lookup yields CDR1 SGHVS and CDR2 FNYEAQ. The ends lost 1 base at V and 3 bases at J; junction bases unmatched: 6. In DNA form, the CDR3 reads TGTGCCAGCAGCTTAGGACTAGCGGGTTTGGACTACGAGCAGTACTTC. It encodes CASSLGLAGLDYEQYF.

The genes are TRBV5-1 and TRBJ1-1, with 7 bases fitting TRBD1. The germline CDR1 and CDR2 sequences are SGHRS and YFSETQ. This CDR3 is 13 amino acids long. V was clipped by 4 bases and J by 6 bases; unmatched bases: 6. The DNA of the CDR3 is TGCGCCAGCAGCGCGGACAGGTTCGCTGAAGCTTTCTTT. Its translation: CASSADRFAEAFF.

The CDR3: CSVETMNTEAFF. The CDR3 DNA reads as TGCAGCGTTGAGACAATGAACACTGAAGCTTTCTTT. The rearrangement uses TRBV29-1 and TRBJ1-1; no clear D gene. CDR3 size: 12 residues. V dropped 3 bases and J dropped 0 bases, with 5 bases sitting between them. Germline V gene sequence: CDR1 SQVTM, CDR2 ANQGSEA.

This sequence joins TRBV6-4 and TRBJ2-3; 7 nucleotides match TRBD1. CDR3 length: 14 amino acids. Germline CDR1 is MRHNA and CDR2 is SNTAGT. V was clipped by 5 bases and J by 3 bases; unmatched bases: 5. Here the CDR3 DNA reads TGTGCCAGCAGTTGGGACAGCACTACAGATACGCAGTATTTT. This sequence encodes CASSWDSTTDTQYF.

J is TRBJ1-4 and V is TRBV2; TRBD1 matches at 7 bases. Unmatched junction bases numbered 9, after V lost 8 bases and J lost 0 bases. Germline V gene data show CDR1 as SNHLY and CDR2 as FYNNEI. The CDR3 totals 16 residues. CDR3 in amino acids: CASQAGQLATNEKLFF. In DNA, the CDR3 is TGTGCCAGCCAGGCGGGACAGCTTGCAACTAATGAAAAACTGTTTTTT.

The chain combines TRBV6-6 with TRBJ2-3; the match to TRBD2 covers 12 bases. Germline CDR1 reads MNHNY; CDR2 reads SVGAGI (reference sequence). This CDR3 is 16 amino acids long. V was clipped by 4 bases and J by 1 base; unmatched bases: 3. The CDR3 here is CASSSTSGSGTDTQYF. The DNA of the CDR3 is TGTGCCAGCAGTTCGACTAGCGGGAGCGGCACAGATACGCAGTATTTT.

This CDR3 is CASSSDRGNEQYF. As DNA, the CDR3 is TGTGCCAGCAGTTCGGACAGGGGCAACGAGCAGTACTTC. This rearrangement joins TRBV6-1 to TRBJ2-7, with 9 positions matching TRBD1. Germline V gene lookup returns CDR1 MNHNS and CDR2 SASEGT. Germline trimming cut 5 bases from V and 5 bases from J; bases unmatched to any gene: 4. CDR3 length: 13 amino acids.

This chain uses TRBV16 with TRBJ1-6; TRBD1 is a possible D gene (5 bases). CDR1 is KGHSY, CDR2 FQNENV, per germline. The CDR3 contains 16 residues. The germline V and J ends were trimmed by 3 bases and 8 bases, with 17 bases remaining between them. CDR3 protein: CASSHGRGRRDSPLHF. For the CDR3, the DNA is TGTGCCAGCAGCCACGGGAGGGGTCGAAGGGATTCACCCCTCCACTTT. Together with reference TRBV16 and TRBJ1-6, the CDR3 gives the full variable domain: GEEVAQTPKHLVRGEGQKAKLYCAPIKGHSYVFWYQQVLKNEFKFLISFQNENVFDETGMPKERFSAKCLPNSPCSLEIQATKLEDSAVYFCASSHGRGRRDSPLHFGNGTRLTVT.

The gene calls are TRBV5-6 and TRBJ2-7, with no clear D. Germline CDR1 reads SGHDT; CDR2 reads YYEEEE. The CDR3 loop spans 14 amino acids. V was shortened by 0 bases and J by 0 bases, with 7 bases between the two germline ends. CDR3 loop: CASSLVSYSYEQYF. The CDR3 nucleotides are TGTGCCAGCAGCTTGGTCTCCTACTCCTACGAGCAGTACTTC.

This chain uses TRBV28 with TRBJ1-2; 7 nucleotides match TRBD1. Germline V gene data show CDR1 as MDHEN and CDR2 as SYDVKM. Germline trimming cut 6 bases from V and 4 bases from J; bases unmatched to any gene: 17. CDR3 length equals 17 residues. The CDR3 nucleotides read TGTGCCAGCAGCCCCCACAAGAACAAGGGGGCCCTCTATGGCTACACCTTC. Protein: CASSPHKNKGALYGYTF.

V is TRBV9 and J is TRBJ2-7; no reliable D call. Per the germline V gene, CDR1 is SGDLS and CDR2 is YYNGEE. V lost 1 base to trimming and J lost 0 bases, with 8 bases between them. CDR3 length: 14 amino acids. The CDR3 DNA reads as TGTGCCAGCAGCGTAAGTCCGAGCTCCTACGAGCAGTACTTC. It yields the protein CASSVSPSSYEQYF.

The genes are TRBV5-6 and TRBJ2-1; no definite D call. Deletions cut 0 bases from V and 4 bases from J, with 14 bases between. Per the germline V gene, CDR1 is SGHDT and CDR2 is YYEEEE. CDR3 size: 16 residues. CDR3 loop: CASSLGLTFSYNEQFF. CDR3 nucleotides: TGTGCCAGCAGCTTGGGACTGACTTTTTCGTACAATGAGCAGTTCTTC.

V is TRBV25-1 and J is TRBJ1-1; possible D gene TRBD1, 6 bases. The CDR3 is 14 residues long. Looked up from germline, CDR1 is MGHDK and CDR2 is SYGVNS. V was clipped by 6 bases and J by 0 bases, with 11 bases between them. CDR3 nucleotides: TGTGCCAGCAGCCATACAGGGTTGAACACTGAAGCTTTCTTT. Protein product: CASSHTGLNTEAFF.

The rearrangement uses TRBV28 and TRBJ2-3; possibly TRBD1 for D (5 bases). Germline CDR1 is MDHEN and CDR2 is SYDVKM. Trimming took 7 bases from V and 5 from J, leaving 13 bases between them. CDR3 length: 13 residues. DNA for the CDR3: TGTGCCAGCATCCCAGGGCCGCGAGATACGCAGTATTTT. Amino acids: CASIPGPRDTQYF. Using reference TRBV28 and TRBJ2-3 for the parts outside the CDR3, the full variable domain is DVKVTQSSRYLVKRTGEKVFLECVQDMDHENMFWYRQDPGLGLRLIYFSYDVKMKEKGDIPEGYSVSREKKERFSLILESASTNQTSMYLCASIPGPRDTQYFGPGTRLTVL.

The V gene is TRBV29-1, the J gene TRBJ2-1; 10 bases fit TRBD2. The CDR3 sequence is 13 residues long. J lost 6 bases, V lost 6 bases, and 5 bases had no gene match. Germline V gene lookup returns CDR1 SQVTM and CDR2 ANQGSEA. DNA for the CDR3: TGCAGCGTAACTAGCGGGGCGAGCAATGAGCAGTTCTTC. Its translation is CSVTSGASNEQFF.

This clone has just one count. This chain links TRBV7-9 with TRBJ2-3, with a possible D match to TRBD2 (6 bases). V lost 5 bases and J lost 2, with 14 bases in between. There are 15 residues in the CDR3. Germline V gene lookup returns CDR1 SEHNR and CDR2 FQNEAQ (reference sequence). The CDR3 is CASSHGTSPTDTQYF. The CDR3 DNA reads as TGTGCCAGCAGCCATGGGACTTCTCCCACAGATACGCAGTATTTT.

This clone was recorded only once. The sample holds other DNA sequences that translate to the same CDR3. The chain recombines TRBV10-3 with TRBJ2-1; tentative D call: TRBD2 (5 bases). V lost 8 bases and J lost 2, with 16 bases in between. From germline, CDR1 is ENHRY and CDR2 SYGVKD. The CDR3 has 15 amino acids. The DNA for the CDR3 is TGTGCCATCCGAGGGTCGGCCCAGACCTACAATGAGCAGTTCTTC. Translated: CAIRGSAQTYNEQFF.

The chain links TRBV4-1 to TRBJ1-2; 10 bases line up with TRBD1. Trimming cost V 3 bases and J 7 bases; bases outside gene matches: 14. This CDR3 spans 17 amino acids. Germline V gene data show CDR1 as MGHRA and CDR2 as YSYEKL. The CDR3 DNA reads as TGCGCCAGCAGCCATATATTAAGGTCGACAGGGGGCGTTGGCTACACCTTC. Protein product: CASSHILRSTGGVGYTF.

This chain uses TRBV7-8 with TRBJ2-1, with 8 nucleotides matching TRBD1. Germline loops: CDR1 SGHVS, CDR2 FQNEAQ. CDR3 length: 16 residues. J lost 1 base, V lost 0 bases, and 2 bases had no gene match. The CDR3 loop is CASSLAGQASYNEQFF. The CDR3, as DNA: TGTGCCAGCAGCTTAGCGGGACAGGCGTCCTACAATGAGCAGTTCTTC.

This clone was recorded once. The chain carries TRBV10-3 and TRBJ2-2, with 8 bases fitting TRBD2. Germline V gives CDR1 ENHRY, CDR2 SYGVKD. Trimming at V came to 8 bases and at J to 2 bases, leaving 7 bases not matched to a gene. CDR3 length: 15 amino acids. CDR3 region: CAIRREAANTGELFF. The CDR3 DNA is TGTGCCATCCGGCGGGAGGCCGCAAACACCGGGGAGCTGTTTTTT.